The entry that follows covers one T cell receptor beta chain sequence. These data are taken from a study of shared clonotypes between healthy human individuals. Deletions cut 6 bases from V and 5 bases from J, with 16 bases between. Germline V CDR1 and CDR2: SQVTM, ANQGSEA. CDR3 length equals 13 residues. TCRdb's table, derived via immunoSEQ multiplex PCR, lists solely in-frame clones and lacks some. This sample has some 490,000 clones, with about 84% found just once. This sequence joins TRBV29-1 and TRBJ2-5, with D maybe TRBD2 (5 bases). Source material: PBMCs. This receptor was taken from a woman between 40 and 55 years old in good health. Some clones in this sample may be carry-over from other donors' samples. CDR3 sequence reads: CSVGWRTGETQYF. CDR3 in DNA: TGCAGCGTGGGGTGGCGGACTGGGGAGACCCAGTACTTC.